These T cell receptor beta chains were read from a single sample in a study of blood T cell repertoires in COVID-19. Sequencing was performed with immunoSEQ multiplex PCR; in TCRdb, only in-frame clones are kept and a portion is missing. Found here are some 91,000 clones, 70% to 90% of them singletons; the top ten hold over 10%. The sequencing input was peripheral blood. These receptors were obtained from a human donor in a cohort sampled during active COVID-19. CDR3s include the opening cysteine and the closing phenylalanine or tryptophan. The D gene is left open where the match is weak. Where a row states a size, it is once, few, many or the class of an expanded clone; other rows omit it.

v_gene	abundance	d_gene	j_gene	len	CDR3nt	CDR3aa
TRBV12-3/TRBV12-4	-	-	TRBJ2-4	12	TGTGCCAGCAGCCACACCAAAAACATTCAGTACTTC	CASSHTKNIQYF
TRBV24-1	-	TRBD2	TRBJ2-1	17	TGTGCCACCAGTGATTTAAAGACTAGCGGGAGGGCCAATGAGCAGTTCTTC	CATSDLKTSGRANEQFF
TRBV30	-	-	TRBJ1-1	15	TGTGCCTGGAGTCTCGCCCTGAGGGCTCCCACTGAAGCTTTCTTT	CAWSLALRAPTEAFF
TRBV5-4	-	TRBD2	TRBJ2-2	17	TGTGCCAGCAGCTTGGGTAGCGGGAGGTCCAACACCGGGGAGCTGTTTTTT	CASSLGSGRSNTGELFF
TRBV30	-	-	TRBJ1-1	12	TGTGCCTGGAGTCTTCAGGGTTTAATGCCTTTCTTT	CAWSLQGLMPFF
TRBV5-1	-	-	TRBJ2-7	14	TGCGCCAGCAGCTTGGAGAGAAATACCTACGAGCAGTACTTC	CASSLERNTYEQYF
TRBV10-3	-	-	TRBJ2-5	15	TGTGCCATCAGTGACAACAGGGTTGAGGGAGAGACCCAGTACTTC	CAISDNRVEGETQYF
TRBV28	-	-	TRBJ2-7	12	TGTGCCAGCACAGGACAAAACTACGAGCAGTACTTC	CASTGQNYEQYF
TRBV27	-	-	TRBJ1-2	15	TGTGCCAGCAGTACGACGACAGGAAGGGGGGGGAGCTACACCTTC	CASSTTTGRGGSYTF
TRBV6-2/TRBV6-3	-	-	TRBJ1-5	17	TGTGCCAGCAGTCGGACAGTGGAATCGAATAGCAATCAGCCCCAGCATTTT	CASSRTVESNSNQPQHF
TRBV6-5	-	-	TRBJ2-5	14	TGTGCCAGCAGCCACGGGGGACCTCAAGAGACCCAGTACTTC	CASSHGGPQETQYF
TRBV5-1	-	TRBD2	TRBJ2-1	15	TGCGCCAGCAGCTCTCAGAGCGGGAGGTTTGATGAGCAGTTCTTC	CASSSQSGRFDEQFF
TRBV4-1	-	-	TRBJ1-2	18	TGCGCCAGCAGCGCTCGGAGAGGCGTGGCAGATACTAACTATGGCTACACCTTC	CASSARRGVADTNYGYTF
TRBV3-1/TRBV3-2	-	TRBD2	TRBJ2-5	17	TGTACCAGCAGCCACACTCCGGGACTAGCGATACAAGAGACCCAGTACTTC	CTSSHTPGLAIQETQYF
TRBV19	-	TRBD1	TRBJ1-5	13	TGTGCCAGTGGAGGGACAGGTAGTCAGCCCCAGCATTTT	CASGGTGSQPQHF
TRBV29-1	once	-	TRBJ1-1	12	TGCAGCGTTGAACAGGGGAACACTGAAGCTTTCTTT	CSVEQGNTEAFF
TRBV5-1	-	-	TRBJ1-1	15	TGCGCCAGCAGCTTGGCGGCAGGGTTGAACACTGAAGCTTTCTTT	CASSLAAGLNTEAFF
TRBV7-2	once	-	TRBJ1-2	15	TGTGCCAGCAGCTTAGGGAGGACAGCTAACTATGGCTACACCTTC	CASSLGRTANYGYTF
TRBV6-1	-	-	TRBJ2-2	16	TGTGCCAGCAGTGAATACGTGACAGGAAACACCGGGGAGCTGTTTTTT	CASSEYVTGNTGELFF
TRBV6-5	-	TRBD2	TRBJ2-7	14	TGTGCCAGCAGTCCGACTAGCGGGAGTAACGAGCAGTACTTC	CASSPTSGSNEQYF
TRBV18	once	TRBD2	TRBJ2-5	16	TGTGCCAGCTCACCACGAAGCGGGGGGGCCGGAGAGACCCAGTACTTC	CASSPRSGGAGETQYF
TRBV5-1	-	TRBD1	TRBJ2-7	14	TGCGCCAGCAGCTTGCAAGGGGGCACGGTTGAGCAGTACTTC	CASSLQGGTVEQYF
TRBV14	-	TRBD2	TRBJ2-7	17	TGTGCCAGCAGCCAAGATCTTCTTGCGGGACTAGCTGGGGAGCAGTACTTC	CASSQDLLAGLAGEQYF
TRBV15	-	-	TRBJ2-2	14	TGTGCCACCAGCAGAGATCCGGGTACCGGGGAGCTGTTTTTT	CATSRDPGTGELFF
TRBV4-1	-	TRBD1	TRBJ1-4	15	TGCGCCAGCAGCCATACCGGGACAGGGAATGAAAAACTGTTTTTT	CASSHTGTGNEKLFF
TRBV4-1	-	TRBD2	TRBJ2-3	16	TGCGCCAGCAGCCCCCTTGCGGGAGGAGTCGTAGATACGCAGTATTTT	CASSPLAGGVVDTQYF
TRBV28	-	TRBD2	TRBJ2-3	13	TGTGCCAGCGGACTAGTTGGGACAGATACGCAGTATTTT	CASGLVGTDTQYF
TRBV11-1	-	TRBD1	TRBJ1-2	15	TGTGCCAGCAGCTCCTTGGACAGGGCCACCTATGGCTACACCTTC	CASSSLDRATYGYTF
TRBV2	few	-	TRBJ1-5	16	TGTGCCAGCAGTGATTGGACAGCATATAGCAATCAGCCCCAGCATTTT	CASSDWTAYSNQPQHF
TRBV28	-	-	TRBJ2-3	15	TGTGCCAGCAGCCCCGGACAGCTGAGCACAGATACGCAGTATTTT	CASSPGQLSTDTQYF
TRBV18	-	-	TRBJ2-1	16	TGTGCCAGCTCGCAGCTACAGGGAAGCTCCTACAATGAGCAGTTCTTC	CASSQLQGSSYNEQFF
TRBV4-3	few	-	TRBJ1-1	13	TGCGCCAGCAGCATCACTCTAAACACTGAAGCTTTCTTT	CASSITLNTEAFF